The 23 T cell receptor beta chains given below trace back to one sample, sequenced in a study of blood T cell repertoires in COVID-19. Method: immunoSEQ multiplex PCR; TCRdb's copy keeps in-frame clones and lacks some. The sample lists some 400,000 clones; more than 70% were seen once. The sequenced sample consisted of PBMCs or T cells enriched from blood (not recorded which). These receptor sequences come from a man aged 25-45 years who had recovered from COVID-19.

This clone was recorded only once. V usage is TRBV7-9 and J usage is TRBJ2-2; 10 bases match TRBD2. Looked up from germline, CDR1 is SEHNR and CDR2 is FQNEAQ (reference sequence). The CDR3 is 17 residues long. Unmatched junction bases numbered 9, after V lost 4 bases and J lost 4 bases. The CDR3 sequence is CASSSGTSVFSTGELFF. CDR3 nucleotide sequence: TGTGCCAGCAGCTCTGGGACTAGCGTTTTTAGCACCGGGGAGCTGTTTTTT.

V gene TRBV9 combines with J gene TRBJ1-2; unclear D gene. The CDR3 loop spans 13 amino acids. With 0 bases removed from V and 9 bases from J, the gap between germline ends came to 12 bases. CDR1 is SGDLS, CDR2 YYNGEE, per germline. The CDR3 coding sequence is TGTGCCAGCAGCGTAGGTTCGGCGGATAGCTACACCTTC. Translating gives CASSVGSADSYTF.

The chain carries TRBV7-7 and TRBJ2-1, with 10 bases identical to TRBD2. Per the germline V gene, CDR1 is SSHAT and CDR2 is FNYEAQ (reference sequence). The V gene end was trimmed by 5 bases and the J gene end by 10 bases; junction bases not matched to a gene: 11. This CDR3 has 15 amino acids. The CDR3 is CASSRWTSGLGEQFF. CDR3 nucleotides: TGTGCCAGCAGCCGTTGGACTAGCGGATTGGGAGAGCAGTTCTTC.

The CDR3 bases are TGTGCCAGCTCAACCGGGACAGGGTCCTACAATGAGCAGTTCTTC. It yields the protein CASSTGTGSYNEQFF. The V call is TRBV18, the J call TRBJ2-1; 9 bases are shared with TRBD1. CDR3 length: 15 amino acids. V lost 5 bases, J lost 1 base, and 3 bases stayed unmatched. Germline V CDR1 and CDR2: KGHSH, LQKENI.

The gene calls are TRBV27 and TRBJ1-2; the D gene is possibly TRBD1 (5 bases). This CDR3 region has 14 residues. CDR1 and CDR2 (germline): MNHEY, SMNVEV (reference sequence). Between the trimmed V and J ends, which lost 6 bases and 2 bases, there was a span of 13 bases. The CDR3 spells CASSLLAGNYGYTF. Written as DNA, the CDR3 is TGTGCCAGCAGCCTACTGGCAGGGAACTATGGCTACACCTTC.

V usage is TRBV7-2 and J usage is TRBJ2-3; 8 bases match TRBD2. V lost 3 bases, J lost 3 bases, and 5 bases stayed unmatched. The CDR3 length is 15 residues. Germline V gene data show CDR1 as SGHTA and CDR2 as FQGNSA. The CDR3 protein is CASSFRGGETDTQYF. In DNA, the CDR3 is TGTGCCAGCAGCTTTCGGGGGGGCGAGACAGATACGCAGTATTTT.

V gene TRBV5-5 combines with J gene TRBJ2-3; 7 positions agree with TRBD2. J was trimmed by 1 base and V by 1 base; bases with no gene match: 9. Germline CDR1 SGHKS, CDR2 YYEKEE (reference sequence). The CDR3 loop spans 17 amino acids. The CDR3, as DNA: TGTGCCAGCAGCTTGTATTCGGGGGGTTCCCGCACAGATACGCAGTATTTT. Its protein is CASSLYSGGSRTDTQYF.

This chain links TRBV5-1 with TRBJ2-1, with D maybe TRBD2 (7 bases). The CDR3 is made up of 19 amino acids. V lost 0 bases, J lost 5 bases, and 24 bases lay in between. Germline CDR1 is SGHRS and CDR2 is YFSETQ. CDR3: CASSLVGTGGYTRDNEQFF. The CDR3 DNA is TGCGCCAGCAGCTTGGTTGGGACGGGGGGCTACACGCGGGACAATGAGCAGTTCTTC.

The gene calls are TRBV6-5 and TRBJ1-2, with D unresolved. The CDR3 covers 13 residues. Germline CDR1 is MNHEY and CDR2 is SVGAGI. V lost 6 bases to trimming and J lost 8 bases, with 16 bases between them. The CDR3: CASSLGRGGGYTF. DNA for the CDR3: TGTGCCAGCAGCCTCGGGCGGGGAGGAGGCTACACCTTC.

The chain is built from TRBV30 and TRBJ1-6; 7 bases align to TRBD1. V dropped 5 bases and J dropped 9; count of bases not matched to a gene: 4. CDR1 and CDR2 from the germline V gene are GTSNPN and SVGIG (reference sequence). The CDR3 extends over 12 amino acids. The CDR3 sequence is CAWDRDSSPLHF. The DNA for the CDR3 is TGTGCCTGGGACAGGGACAGTTCACCCCTCCACTTT.

The chain uses TRBV5-1 and TRBJ1-1; 7 positions match TRBD1. Trimming took 3 bases from V and 0 from J; bases not matched to a gene: 11. CDR1 is SGHRS and CDR2 is YFSETQ in the germline V gene. This CDR3 has 17 amino acids. CDR3 sequence: CASSWGNRDSMNTEAFF. The DNA of the CDR3 is TGCGCCAGCAGCTGGGGGAACCGGGACAGCATGAACACTGAAGCTTTCTTT.

The chain is built from TRBV25-1 and TRBJ1-2, with D unclear. The CDR3 is 13 amino acids. The ends were cut back, 4 bases at V and 8 bases at J, with 14 bases in the middle. The germline V gene encodes CDR1 MGHDK and CDR2 SYGVNS. In DNA, the CDR3 is TGTGCCAGCAGTGGGGGAGACATAGGAGGCTACACCTTC. The encoded protein is CASSGGDIGGYTF.

The chain employs TRBV30 and TRBJ2-3; 7 bases fit TRBD1. With V trimmed by 3 bases and J by 4 bases, 13 bases remained unmatched. Germline lookup yields CDR1 GTSNPN and CDR2 SVGIG (reference sequence). The CDR3 is 16 residues long. Here the CDR3 DNA reads TGTGCCTGGAGCATTATTGCAGGGGGTTTCGCAGATACGCAGTATTTT. Translation: CAWSIIAGGFADTQYF.

The chain links TRBV11-2 to TRBJ1-2, with a possible D match to TRBD1 (5 bases). Trimming took 2 bases from V and 12 from J, leaving 13 bases between them. In germline, CDR1 is SGHAT, CDR2 FQNNGV. This CDR3 is built from 12 residues. The CDR3 region is CASSLTGGTHTF. Here the CDR3 DNA reads TGTGCCAGCAGCTTAACAGGCGGGACTCACACCTTC.

The gene calls are TRBV5-6 and TRBJ1-2; D is possibly TRBD1 (5 bases). V was cut by 5 bases and J by 4 bases, with 18 bases left in between. The CDR3 length is 15 residues. Germline assignment: CDR1 SGHDT and CDR2 YYEEEE. The CDR3 DNA reads as TGTGCCAGCAGTCTGCCGGGGGAGGGGAGCTATGGCTACACCTTC. Translation gives CASSLPGEGSYGYTF.

The V call is TRBV27, the J call TRBJ1-1; TRBD1 matches at 7 bases. Germline V gene data show CDR1 as MNHEY and CDR2 as SMNVEV (reference sequence). V lost 7 bases to trimming and J lost 1 base; unmatched junction nucleotides: 6. The length of the CDR3 is 14 residues. The CDR3 region is CASTRDSWNTEAFF. Here the CDR3 DNA reads TGTGCCAGCACCCGGGACAGCTGGAACACTGAAGCTTTCTTT.

This sequence joins TRBV2 and TRBJ1-3; 8 bases fit TRBD1. Losses at the gene ends were 7 bases for V and 0 bases for J; bases not matched to a gene: 8. Germline CDR1 and CDR2: SNHLY and FYNNEI. The CDR3 consists of 16 residues. CDR3 nucleotide sequence: TGTGCCAGCAACGGACAGGGCGGCTCCTCTGGAAACACCATATATTTT. Translation gives CASNGQGGSSGNTIYF.

This chain connects TRBV7-9 to TRBJ2-1, with unresolved D. The CDR3 extends over 14 amino acids. V dropped 5 bases and J dropped 0 bases, with 8 bases sitting between them. Germline assignment: CDR1 SEHNR and CDR2 FQNEAQ (reference sequence). CDR3 DNA: TGTGCCAGCAGCCTATCGGGCTCCTACAATGAGCAGTTCTTC. The encoded protein is CASSLSGSYNEQFF.

This clone was recorded once. The genes are TRBV7-9 and TRBJ1-2; TRBD1 agrees at 9 bases. After removal of 4 bases from V and 5 bases from J, the junction contained 11 bases not matched to a gene. The CDR3 is 16 amino acids. Germline V gives CDR1 SEHNR, CDR2 FQNEAQ (reference sequence). The CDR3 here is CASSSIPSGTGYGYTF. CDR3 sequence (DNA): TGTGCCAGCAGCTCTATTCCCTCCGGGACAGGGTATGGCTACACCTTC.

The rearrangement uses TRBV6-2 or TRBV6-3 and TRBJ1-5, with no clear D. Germline loops: CDR1 MNHEY, CDR2 SVGEGT. Trimming cost V 2 bases and J 4 bases, with 18 bases left between them. The CDR3 runs to 17 residues. The CDR3 spells CASSYEAGLTGNQPQHF. The CDR3 DNA is TGTGCCAGCAGTTACGAGGCCGGTCTCACGGGAAATCAGCCCCAGCATTTT.

The V call is TRBV18, the J call TRBJ2-3; 11 nucleotides match TRBD2. J was trimmed by 2 bases and V by 6 bases; bases with no gene match: 7. The CDR3 loop spans 16 amino acids. Germline assignment: CDR1 KGHSH and CDR2 LQKENI. In nucleotides, the CDR3 is TGTGCCAGCTCCCAAACTAGCGGGGGATACACAGATACGCAGTATTTT. Translated, it gives CASSQTSGGYTDTQYF.

This clone was seen a few times. The V call is TRBV7-9, the J call TRBJ1-5; 8 bases map to TRBD1. Germline lookup yields CDR1 SEHNR and CDR2 FQNEAQ (reference sequence). The V segment lost 2 bases and the J segment 9 bases; nucleotides outside the gene matches: 18. This CDR3 region has 18 residues. CDR3 coding DNA: TGTGCCAGCAGCTTAACAAACCTGCAGGGGGCAATTCGGGGGCCCCAGCATTTT. Its translation is CASSLTNLQGAIRGPQHF.

This clone came up many times. The same CDR3 is also encoded by other DNA sequences in this sample. This chain connects TRBV5-1 to TRBJ2-3; tentative D call: TRBD2 (6 bases). Germline CDR1 is SGHRS and CDR2 is YFSETQ. Trimming removed 4 bases from V and 2 bases from J, with 14 bases in between. This CDR3 is 15 amino acids long. The CDR3 loop reads CASSLGGGATDTQYF. CDR3 DNA: TGCGCCAGCAGCCTGGGGGGTGGGGCCACAGATACGCAGTATTTT.